The 15 T cell receptor beta chains reported below all come from one sample, sequenced in a study of CD8 T cells in Susac syndrome. The RNA, about 0.45 to 1 ug, was put through reverse transcription using random hexamers. In TCRdb, the immunoSEQ multiplex PCR reads were re-called with MiXCR into one record per CDR3 protein. There are 200,000 to 250,000 distinct CDR3 sequences in the sample; about 95% occur only once, and around 0.15% lies in the top ten. Specimen: CD4+ T cells from PBMCs. These TCRs come from a human donor with Susac syndrome.

The genes are TRBV20-1 and TRBJ2-5, with a weak D call TRBD1 (6 bases). This CDR3 has 12 residues. V was trimmed by 6 bases and J by 2 bases, leaving 10 bases between them. Per the germline V gene, CDR1 is DFQATT and CDR2 is SNEGSKA (reference sequence). The CDR3 bases are TGCAGTGCCTTCGGACAGCAAGAGACCCAGTACTTC. Its protein product is CSAFGQQETQYF.

This chain links TRBV11-1 with TRBJ2-5, with 9 nucleotides matching TRBD1. The V gene's germline CDR1 is SGHAT and CDR2 FQDESV (reference sequence). The CDR3 is 14 amino acids. Trimming cost V 4 bases and J 3 bases; bases outside gene matches: 3. For the CDR3, the DNA is TGTGCCAGCAGCTCCCGGACAGGGGAAGAGACCCAGTACTTC. It specifies CASSSRTGEETQYF.

The chain employs TRBV4-3 and TRBJ2-7; weak D call: TRBD1 (5 bases). Germline CDR1 LGHNA, CDR2 YSLEER. The CDR3 runs 13 residues. Trimming left V 0 bases short and J 7 bases short, with 10 bases between. The CDR3 loop is CASSQDWGREQYF. The CDR3 DNA is TGCGCCAGCAGCCAAGATTGGGGCAGGGAGCAGTACTTC.

This rearrangement joins TRBV18 to TRBJ2-5; D is unclear. Trimming removed 5 bases at V and 5 bases at J, with 12 bases between. The CDR3 contains 13 residues. Germline CDR1 and CDR2: KGHSH and LQKENI. The CDR3 here is CASSVGWRETQYF. The CDR3 nucleotides read TGTGCCAGCTCAGTGGGTTGGCGGGAGACCCAGTACTTC.

The V gene is TRBV10-3, the J gene TRBJ2-5, with 9 bases identical to TRBD1. The V and J ends lost 3 bases and 5 bases, in that order; junction bases with no gene match: 4. CDR1 is ENHRY and CDR2 is SYGVKD in the germline V gene. The CDR3 covers 14 residues. The CDR3 reads CAISDRQGGETQYF. CDR3 nucleotides: TGTGCCATCAGTGATAGACAGGGGGGGGAGACCCAGTACTTC.

The chain couples TRBV19 to TRBJ2-7, with unresolved D. This CDR3 region has 15 residues. Germline V gives CDR1 LNHDA, CDR2 SQIVND (reference sequence). The V gene lost 3 bases and the J gene lost 0 bases, with 12 bases spanning the gap. CDR3 nucleotide sequence: TGTGCCAGTAGTATTAATGGCATGGGCTCCTACGAGCAGTACTTC. It yields the protein CASSINGMGSYEQYF.

V is TRBV7-9 and J is TRBJ1-1; no clear D. Deletions cut 5 bases from V and 11 bases from J, with 18 bases between. The germline V gene has CDR1 SEHNR and CDR2 FQNEAQ (reference sequence). The CDR3 length is 13 residues. The CDR3 DNA is TGTGCCAGCAGCCGGGATACAGCGAACGGGGCTTTCTTT. As protein: CASSRDTANGAFF.

This clonotype was observed a handful of times. The chain joins TRBV5-1 to TRBJ2-2; possible D gene TRBD1, 6 bases. The CDR3 length is 14 residues. CDR1 is SGHRS, CDR2 YFSETQ, per germline. Trimming pared 7 bases from V and 0 bases from J, leaving 10 bases between. CDR3 coding DNA: TGCGCCAGCGCCGGGACAACGAACACCGGGGAGCTGTTTTTT. It encodes CASAGTTNTGELFF.

The V call is TRBV6-4, the J call TRBJ1-2, with 10 bases lining up with TRBD1. The germline V gene encodes CDR1 MRHNA and CDR2 SNTAGT. This CDR3 spans 14 amino acids. After removal of 7 bases from V and 6 bases from J, the junction contained 8 bases not matched to a gene. CDR3 sequence (DNA): TGTGCCAGCAAATCAACCGGGACAGGGGATGGCTACACCTTC. Amino acids: CASKSTGTGDGYTF.

The V gene is TRBV19, the J gene TRBJ1-1; D perhaps matches TRBD1 (6 bases). The CDR3 consists of 14 residues. Germline V gives CDR1 LNHDA, CDR2 SQIVND (reference sequence). Trimming removed 5 bases from V and 0 bases from J, with 10 bases in between. The CDR3 reads CASSADRLNTEAFF. CDR3 nucleotide sequence: TGTGCCAGTAGTGCCGACAGGTTGAACACTGAAGCTTTCTTT.

The CDR3 spells CASRVTHTEAFF. CDR3 DNA: TGTGCCAGCAGGGTTACACACACTGAAGCTTTCTTT. J is TRBJ1-1 and V is TRBV28; no firm D call. The length of the CDR3 is 12 residues. Germline V gene lookup returns CDR1 MDHEN and CDR2 SYDVKM. V dropped 6 bases and J dropped 3 bases, with 8 bases sitting between them.

The V and J genes are TRBV30 and TRBJ1-3, with D unresolved. Per germline, CDR1 GTSNPN and CDR2 SVGIG (reference sequence). CDR3 size: 14 residues. Trimming removed 5 bases at V and 0 bases at J, with 11 bases between. CDR3 in DNA: TGTGCCTGGGACTTTTCAGGCTCTGGAAACACCATATATTTT. Translated, it gives CAWDFSGSGNTIYF.

This clonotype appeared a single time. The chain recombines TRBV20-1 with TRBJ2-7; 8 nucleotides align to TRBD2. This CDR3 comprises 16 residues. Germline V gives CDR1 DFQATT, CDR2 SNEGSKA (reference sequence). The J segment lost 3 bases and the V segment lost 6 bases, leaving 16 bases of the junction unmatched. Written as DNA, the CDR3 is TGCAGTGCCCCTTCGGGAGGGGTCGGGCGGCGCTACGAGCAGTACTTC. Translating it yields CSAPSGGVGRRYEQYF.

This clonotype appeared a single time. J is TRBJ1-2 and V is TRBV18; no clear D. Trimming left V 1 base short and J 8 bases short, with 11 bases between. The CDR3 covers 13 residues. The V gene's germline CDR1 is KGHSH and CDR2 LQKENI. The CDR3 loop reads CASSPLREAGYTF. In DNA, the CDR3 is TGTGCCAGCTCACCACTAAGGGAGGCAGGCTACACCTTC.

V is TRBV3-1 and J is TRBJ1-4; 8 bases match TRBD1. The J segment lost 4 bases and the V segment lost 4 bases, leaving 11 bases of the junction unmatched. Germline V lookup: CDR1 LGHDT, CDR2 YNNKEL (reference sequence). The CDR3 contains 17 residues. The CDR3 bases are TGTGCCAGCAGCCCCGGACAGGGTCCTGGCCTTAATGAAAAACTGTTTTTT. It encodes CASSPGQGPGLNEKLFF.